Below, 20 T cell receptor beta chains from the same sample are listed, as sequenced in a study of PD-1 blockade in classical Hodgkin lymphoma (dated by TCRdb to between 2020 and 2021). Libraries came from the immunoSEQ multiplex PCR assay. TCRdb carries this immuneACCESS record with in-frame sequences only. Its versions omit some clonotypes, under half of them owing to an unresolved V gene in the studies checked, with the rest unexplained. Within this sample are 2,400 or so clones, with around 79% of them counted one time only. The ten most abundant clones make up around 13% of the sample. In light of the paper, this sample's time point label describes: newly diagnosed, previously untreated cHL patient sample. CD8+ T cells were purified from thawed PBMCs by magnetic negative selection with a Miltenyi CD8+ T cell isolation kit. Input material: CD8+ T cells from blood. The source of these receptors is a human donor with classical Hodgkin lymphoma.

In this sample, this clone turned up once. The junction departs from germline at one end; a sequencing error may be responsible. The chain recombines TRBV7-2 with TRBJ2-1; possibly TRBD2 for D (5 bases). The CDR3 runs to 13 residues. Germline CDR1 is SGHTA and CDR2 is FQGNSA. The DNA of the CDR3 is TGTGCCAGCAGATTAGACCCAGAGGGTGAGCAGTTCTTC. It codes for CASRLDPEGEQFF.

The rearrangement links TRBV4-2 to TRBJ2-7; tentatively, D is TRBD1 (6 bases). Germline CDR1 reads LGHNA; CDR2 reads YNFKEQ. V lost 4 bases, J lost 1 base, and 11 bases lay in between. CDR3 length: 14 residues. The CDR3 spells CASSLGGTSYEQYF. In nucleotides, the CDR3 is TGTGCCAGCAGCCTTGGGGGCACTTCCTACGAGCAGTACTTC.

The rearrangement links TRBV6-5 to TRBJ2-1; tentative D call: TRBD1 (6 bases). V lost 6 bases to trimming and J lost 1 base, with 7 bases between them. Germline CDR1 is MNHEY and CDR2 is SVGAGI. This CDR3 spans 13 amino acids. The chain's CDR3 is CASRRGSYNEQFF. The CDR3, as DNA: TGTGCCAGCAGGAGGGGGTCCTACAATGAGCAGTTCTTC.

V usage is TRBV5-6 and J usage is TRBJ2-7; TRBD1 is a possible D gene (5 bases). Trimming removed 1 base from V and 3 bases from J, with 8 bases in between. The CDR3 runs to 13 residues. Germline V gene sequence: CDR1 SGHDT, CDR2 YYEEEE. CDR3 in amino acids: CASSLRGHYEQYF. As DNA, the CDR3 is TGTGCCAGCAGCTTGAGGGGCCACTACGAGCAGTACTTC.

V usage is TRBV7-8 and J usage is TRBJ2-7, with D unresolved. The CDR3 contains 14 residues. Germline lookup yields CDR1 SGHVS and CDR2 FQNEAQ. V was cut by 1 base and J by 8 bases, with 15 bases left in between. The CDR3 coding sequence is TGTGCCAGCAGCTTAGGTGGACCCCCGATACAGCAGTACTTC. Translation: CASSLGGPPIQQYF.

The rearrangement uses TRBV28 and TRBJ2-1; D unresolved. The CDR3 sequence is 13 residues long. Trimming stripped 7 bases from V and 0 bases from J, with 7 bases between. CDR1 MDHEN and CDR2 SYDVKM come from the germline V gene. The DNA of the CDR3 is TGTGCCAGCACGGTTAGCTCCTACAATGAGCAGTTCTTC. Amino acids: CASTVSSYNEQFF. Full variable domain (rest looked up from reference TRBV28 and TRBJ2-1): DVKVTQSSRYLVKRTGEKVFLECVQDMDHENMFWYRQDPGLGLRLIYFSYDVKMKEKGDIPEGYSVSREKKERFSLILESASTNQTSMYLCASTVSSYNEQFFGPGTRLTVL.

This clone occurred once. The genes are TRBV6-6 and TRBJ2-7; 7 bases map to TRBD1. Germline CDR1 MNHNY, CDR2 SVGAGI (reference sequence). The CDR3 totals 13 residues. J gave up 5 bases and V 10 bases, and 11 bases lay outside the gene matches. Here the CDR3 reads CATRQGVLNEQYF. The CDR3 nucleotides read TGTGCCACCAGGCAGGGGGTCCTCAACGAGCAGTACTTC.

This rearrangement joins TRBV2 to TRBJ1-3, with D possibly being TRBD1 (6 bases). The germline gives CDR1 SNHLY, CDR2 FYNNEI. CDR3 length: 14 residues. Trimming removed 6 bases at V and 4 bases at J, with 13 bases between. CDR3 sequence reads: CASREEGGGNTIYF. CDR3 DNA sequence: TGTGCCAGCAGGGAGGAGGGGGGAGGAAACACCATATATTTT.

J is TRBJ2-7 and V is TRBV2; 15 bases agree with TRBD2. Germline V CDR1 and CDR2: SNHLY, FYNNEI. This CDR3 spans 16 amino acids. V lost 3 bases to trimming and J lost 1 base; unmatched junction nucleotides: 1. CDR3 in amino acids: CASSEGLAGGSYEQYF. The CDR3 DNA follows: TGTGCCAGCAGTGAGGGACTAGCGGGAGGATCCTACGAGCAGTACTTC.

This chain connects TRBV7-9 to TRBJ2-7; no definite D call. V was clipped by 0 bases and J by 3 bases, with 6 bases between them. The CDR3 has 13 amino acids. Germline V CDR1 and CDR2: SEHNR, FQNEAQ (reference sequence). The CDR3 sequence: CASSLAPYYEQYF. The DNA for the CDR3 is TGTGCCAGCAGCTTAGCACCCTACTACGAGCAGTACTTC.

DNA for the CDR3: TGTGCCAGCAGCGTAGATCTCAGCACAGATACGCAGTATTTT. Its translation is CASSVDLSTDTQYF. The rearrangement joins TRBV9 to TRBJ2-3, with D uncertain. There are 14 residues in the CDR3. The V and J ends lost 0 bases and 0 bases respectively, with 5 bases between them. CDR1 SGDLS and CDR2 YYNGEE come from the germline V gene.

The chain links TRBV6-1 to TRBJ2-3, with 10 bases lining up with TRBD2. The CDR3 runs 14 residues. Germline V lookup: CDR1 MNHNS, CDR2 SASEGT. V shed 11 bases and J 6 bases; nucleotides not matched to a gene: 11. CDR3 sequence: CALSPAGGADTQYF. For the CDR3, the DNA is TGTGCCCTAAGCCCAGCGGGGGGGGCGGATACGCAGTATTTT.

The V and J genes are TRBV6-6 and TRBJ2-7; a weak D match, TRBD1 (6 bases). Deletions cut 2 bases from V and 3 bases from J, with 11 bases between. Per germline, CDR1 MNHNY and CDR2 SVGAGI (reference sequence). This CDR3 is 14 amino acids long. The CDR3, as DNA: TGTGCCAGCAGTTACACAACAGGGAACTACGAGCAGTACTTC. Translating gives CASSYTTGNYEQYF.

The CDR3 reads CASSQGQGMRESPLHF. The CDR3 DNA sequence: TGTGCCAGCAGCCAAGGACAGGGGATGAGGGAATCACCCCTCCACTTT. The rearrangement links TRBV11-2 to TRBJ1-6; 9 bases agree with TRBD1. This CDR3 region has 16 residues. V shed 5 bases, J shed 10 bases, and the junction held 12 bases outside the gene matches. CDR1 and CDR2 from the germline V gene are SGHAT and FQNNGV.

The V gene is TRBV2, the J gene TRBJ2-3, with D uncertain. Germline V gene lookup returns CDR1 SNHLY and CDR2 FYNNEI. This CDR3 contains 12 residues. V gave up 8 bases and J gave up 4 bases, with 10 bases separating them. The CDR3 DNA reads as TGTGCCAGCTCGGCAACCCCAGATACGCAGTATTTT. This encodes CASSATPDTQYF.

The chain has TRBV2 and TRBJ1-1; D possibly corresponds to TRBD1 (5 bases). The germline gives CDR1 SNHLY, CDR2 FYNNEI. V was shortened by 5 bases and J by 1 base, with 11 bases between the two germline ends. The length of the CDR3 is 14 residues. The CDR3 coding sequence is TGTGCCAGCAGTTTTCAGGGTGGGAACACTGAAGCTTTCTTT. This translates into CASSFQGGNTEAFF.

The CDR3 is CASSPEGLSNSPLHF. The CDR3 region has the DNA TGTGCCAGCAGCCCGGAGGGACTCTCGAATTCACCCCTCCACTTT. This chain uses TRBV5-4 with TRBJ1-6; D is possibly TRBD1 (5 bases). V was cut by 4 bases and J by 7 bases, with 15 bases left in between. Looked up from germline, CDR1 is SGHNT and CDR2 is YYREEE (reference sequence). The CDR3 contains 15 residues.

The chain combines TRBV6-4 with TRBJ2-1; 10 bases are shared with TRBD2. The CDR3 spans 15 residues. The germline V gene encodes CDR1 MRHNA and CDR2 SNTAGT. V was clipped by 0 bases and J by 5 bases; unmatched bases: 1. The CDR3 nucleotides read TGTGCCAGCAGTGACTCAGCGGGGGGGAACAATGAGCAGTTCTTC. It encodes CASSDSAGGNNEQFF.

This clone showed up just once. The chain is built from TRBV5-4 and TRBJ2-5; D gene unclear. Germline CDR1 reads SGHNT; CDR2 reads YYREEE (reference sequence). CDR3 length: 14 amino acids. V lost 0 bases and J 3 bases, leaving 9 bases between the germline ends. This CDR3 is CASSLGQWEETQYF. In DNA, the CDR3 is TGTGCCAGCAGCTTGGGGCAGTGGGAAGAGACCCAGTACTTC.

The V gene is TRBV11-1, the J gene TRBJ2-3; 7 bases match TRBD2. CDR3 length: 16 amino acids. CDR1 is SGHAT and CDR2 is FQDESV in the germline V gene (reference sequence). Germline trimming cut 2 bases from V and 6 bases from J; bases unmatched to any gene: 11. The CDR3 bases are TGTGCCAGCAGCTTATTTCTAGCGGACAAAGGGGATACGCAGTATTTT. It specifies CASSLFLADKGDTQYF.